This TCR beta chain was found in a study of blood T cell repertoires in COVID-19. Study context: Both acute and convalescent COVID-19 samples were obtained from the United States, Italy and Spain. The cDNA or gDNA used as material had been derived from T cells, B-cell-depleted T cells, or PBMCs.

The CDR3 is made up of 16 amino acids. The ends lost 8 bases at V and 0 bases at J; junction bases unmatched: 12. The germline CDR1 and CDR2 sequences are MDHEN and SYDVKM. Per the original data handling: Amplification from reference gene primers served as the basis for estimated nucleated cell counts. Here immunoSEQ multiplex PCR was the method, and the copy in TCRdb shows in-frame clones only, minus some. V and J calls and clone size are as listed in that table; D and trimming were resolved from the DNA. Seen here are about 40,000 clones, about 86% observed once, and the top ten hold 2.6%. The TCR was taken from a woman in her fifties or sixties with acute or convalescent COVID-19. Sequenced input: peripheral blood. The chain combines TRBV28 with TRBJ1-1, with TRBD1 identical over 7 bases. The chain's CDR3 is CASARPQTGMNTEAFF. CDR3 DNA sequence: TGTGCCAGCGCCCGCCCCCAGACAGGGATGAACACTGAAGCTTTCTTT.